This entry concerns a single T cell receptor beta chain. The data are from a study of blood T cell repertoires in COVID-19. Per the original methods: Scientists estimated how many nucleated cells there were by amplifying reference gene primers. Measured with immunoSEQ multiplex PCR; TCRdb has only the in-frame clones, and not every one. The D gene and trimming were derived from the DNA, and the V and J assignments and clone size from that table. The sample holds fewer than 85,000 clones, 82% seen once. This CDR3 spans 14 amino acids. Trimming took 8 bases from V and 0 from J, leaving 14 bases between them. Germline CDR1 is SQVTM and CDR2 is ANQGSEA.

The genes are TRBV29-1 and TRBJ2-1, with no clear D. Specimen: peripheral blood. This TCR came from a human donor in a cohort sampled during active COVID-19. CDR3 bases: TGCAGCCCCGCCCTGAGGAGCTCCTACAATGAGCAGTTCTTC. Its translation is CSPALRSSYNEQFF.